These T cell receptor beta chains were read from a single sample in a study of CD8+ T cells in alopecia areata. Libraries were prepared by immunoSEQ multiplex PCR; TCRdb keeps only in-frame clonotypes and omits some of them. The table has approximately 5,400 clones, roughly 70% seen once; the top ten hold more than 10%. This sample comprised skin, obtained at week 24, from a patient treated with tofacitinib. These receptors all come from a human donor with alopecia areata. The CDR3 runs from the conserved cysteine through the conserved F or W. The D gene is left open where the match is weak. Only part of the rows carry a size: once, few, many, or a class if the clone is expanded.

clone_size	j_call	d_call	v_call	cdr3_nt	cdr3_aa
NA	TRBJ1-1	NA	TRBV7-2	TGTGCCAGCAGCTTAGAAGCATTGAGGGGAGAAGCTTTCTTT	CASSLEALRGEAFF
few	TRBJ1-6	NA	TRBV5-6	TGTGCCAGCAGCTCTACTTCGGACAGCTATAATTCACCCCTCCACTTT	CASSSTSDSYNSPLHF
NA	TRBJ2-7	TRBD1	TRBV2	TGTGCCAGCAGAAACCTTTACAGGGGGCGGGAAGGCTTC	CASRNLYRGREGF
NA	TRBJ1-5	NA	TRBV2	TGTGCCAGCAGTGAAGCGCTTGTATATAGCAATCAGCCCCAGCATTTT	CASSEALVYSNQPQHF
once	TRBJ1-5	NA	TRBV27	TGTGCCAGCAGTTTTACAGGCTCTCAGCCCCAGCATTTT	CASSFTGSQPQHF
NA	TRBJ2-2	NA	TRBV18	TGTGCCAGCTCACCACTGGCGGTGGGCGAAACCGGGGAGCTGTTTTTT	CASSPLAVGETGELFF
NA	TRBJ2-3	TRBD2	TRBV5-1	TGCGCCAGCAGCTTGGGTAGCGGGGGATTCGCAGATACGCAGTATTTT	CASSLGSGGFADTQYF
NA	TRBJ2-5	TRBD2	TRBV25-1	TGTGCCAGCAGTGAATATGGCGGGGGAGAGACCCAGTACTTC	CASSEYGGGETQYF
NA	TRBJ2-7	TRBD2	TRBV29-1	TGCAGCGTTGTTCCGCGGGGGACTCAAATCTACGAGCAGTACTTC	CSVVPRGTQIYEQYF
NA	TRBJ1-1	NA	TRBV10-3	TGTGCCATCACCTCGACCCTCCTCCAGGGTGAAAGCGCTGAAGCTTTCTTT	CAITSTLLQGESAEAFF
NA	TRBJ2-7	TRBD1	TRBV5-1	TGCGCCAGCAGCCCCGAGACAGGGGACGAGCAGTACTTC	CASSPETGDEQYF
few	TRBJ2-7	TRBD2	TRBV6-6	TGTGCCAGCAGACCCCGGGGTCGGGGGGAAATTCGCGAGCAGTACTTC	CASRPRGRGEIREQYF
NA	TRBJ2-2	NA	TRBV7-6	TGTGCCAGCAGCTTCTCGTTTACCGGGGAGCTGTTTTTT	CASSFSFTGELFF
once	TRBJ2-1	NA	TRBV4-3	TGCGCCAGCAGCCAAGATCTCCCCCGGGGGGAGCAGTTCTTC	CASSQDLPRGEQFF
NA	TRBJ2-1	NA	TRBV5-1	TGCGCCAGCAGCCAACAGGGTTCGGATGAGCAGTTCTTC	CASSQQGSDEQFF
NA	TRBJ2-2	TRBD2	TRBV5-1	TGCGCCAGCAGTCTCCAGCGGGGGGGCAGGACCGGGGAGCTGTTTTTT	CASSLQRGGRTGELFF
NA	TRBJ2-1	NA	TRBV19	TGTGCCAGTAGTATAGATCAGGCCTACAATGAGCAGTTCTTC	CASSIDQAYNEQFF
NA	TRBJ2-7	NA	TRBV7-8	TGTGCCAGCAGCTTAGCGGCCCACTACGAGCAGTACTTC	CASSLAAHYEQYF
NA	TRBJ2-5	TRBD2	TRBV11-2	TGTGCCAGCAGTTCTCCCGGGAGGAGGGAGACCCAGTACTTC	CASSSPGRRETQYF
NA	TRBJ2-7	TRBD1	TRBV27	TGTGCCAGCAGTTTATACGGGACAGACCTCTCCTACGAGCAGTACTTC	CASSLYGTDLSYEQYF
NA	TRBJ2-7	TRBD2	TRBV4-1	TGCGCCAGCAGCCCCGGCGGGACTAGCGGGGGCGTCGAGCAGTACTTC	CASSPGGTSGGVEQYF
NA	TRBJ1-6	NA	TRBV15	TGTGCCACCAGCAGAGATGAAAGGGGAGCCCTCCACTTT	CATSRDERGALHF
few	TRBJ2-7	TRBD1	TRBV2	TGTGCCAGCAGTCCTGGGGACAGGCAACCCTACGAGCAGTACTTC	CASSPGDRQPYEQYF
once	TRBJ2-1	NA	TRBV9	TGTGCCAGCAGCGTAGCAGGGAGTGAGCAGTTCTTC	CASSVAGSEQFF
few	TRBJ2-2	NA	TRBV19	TGTGCCAGTAGTATAGATCTAACAGATCCTCGAAGTACCGGGGAGCTGTTTTTT	CASSIDLTDPRSTGELFF
NA	TRBJ1-5	TRBD1	TRBV7-9	TGTGCCAGCAGCGCGGTAGACAGGGAAACTTTTTCAGATCAGCCCCAGCATTTT	CASSAVDRETFSDQPQHF
NA	TRBJ2-5	NA	TRBV5-4	TGTGCCAGCAGCTGGACCACTACGCAAGAGACCCAGTACTTC	CASSWTTTQETQYF
NA	TRBJ1-1	NA	TRBV7-9	TGTGCCAGCAGCTTAGGCGACACGTCTGAAGCTTTCTTT	CASSLGDTSEAFF
NA	TRBJ1-1	NA	TRBV10-3	TGTGCCACCCGCGGAGTGGAAACTGAAGCTTTCTTT	CATRGVETEAFF
NA	TRBJ1-6	NA	TRBV2	TGTGCCAGCACAATATTAAGATCCTATAATTCACCCCTCCACTTT	CASTILRSYNSPLHF
NA	TRBJ1-2	NA	TRBV2	TGTGCCAGCATCCTCCTAGCTAACTATGGCTACACCTTC	CASILLANYGYTF
NA	TRBJ1-1	NA	TRBV6-5	TGTGCCAGCAGTTACTCCCAGAACACTGAAGCTTTCTTT	CASSYSQNTEAFF
NA	TRBJ1-5	NA	TRBV7-9	TGTGCCAGCGTCTCTACAGGAGGCGGTGAGCCCCAGCATTTT	CASVSTGGGEPQHF
NA	TRBJ2-3	NA	TRBV5-5	TGTGCCAGCAGCGGGGCAATACTCCTCACAGATACGCAGTATTTT	CASSGAILLTDTQYF
NA	TRBJ2-2	TRBD1	TRBV7-9	TGTGCCAGCAGCCTGGACAGGGGGCTGACCGGGGAGCTGTTTTTT	CASSLDRGLTGELFF
once	TRBJ2-5	NA	TRBV2	TGTGCCAGCAGACCAGGGTGGGAGACCCAGTACTTC	CASRPGWETQYF
NA	TRBJ1-6	NA	TRBV7-2	TGTGCCAGCATCGGGTTCGAGGGCGAGCCCCTCCACTTT	CASIGFEGEPLHF
NA	TRBJ2-7	NA	TRBV7-2	TGTGCCAGCAGCCCCCGCTTGTCGGTGTACGAGCAGTACTTC	CASSPRLSVYEQYF
NA	TRBJ2-2	NA	TRBV2	TGTGCCAGCAGTGGATTCGGCAGGGTCGACACCGGGGAGCTGTTTTTT	CASSGFGRVDTGELFF
NA	TRBJ1-6	NA	TRBV19	TGTGCCAGTAGTCCGCAGGGAGGGAATTCACCCCTCCACTTT	CASSPQGGNSPLHF
few	TRBJ2-7	NA	TRBV7-8	TGTGCCAGCAGGCCCCGGGGGTACTCCTACGAGCAGTACTTC	CASRPRGYSYEQYF
NA	TRBJ1-6	NA	TRBV6-5	TGTGCCAGCGGGCAGGGGCGCTCACCCCTCCACTTT	CASGQGRSPLHF
NA	TRBJ2-1	NA	TRBV4-2	TGTGCCAGCAGCCAAGCTGGGACTGCGCAGTTCTTC	CASSQAGTAQFF
NA	TRBJ1-4	NA	TRBV6-5	TGTGCCAGCAGCTCTTATTTGTTGCGGGAAAAACTGTTTTTT	CASSSYLLREKLFF
NA	TRBJ2-7	NA	TRBV6-5	TGTGCCAGCAGTGAACACCCAGATTCCTACGAGCAGTACTTC	CASSEHPDSYEQYF
NA	TRBJ2-3	TRBD2	TRBV6-6	TGTGCCAGCAGTACCGTAGCGGGGGACGCCACAGATACGCAGTATTTT	CASSTVAGDATDTQYF
NA	TRBJ2-3	NA	TRBV29-1	TGCAGCGTTGAGCCTACAGGGAGGGGTACAGATACGCAGTATTTT	CSVEPTGRGTDTQYF
NA	TRBJ2-5	NA	TRBV6-1	TGTGCCAGCAGTTTAGCAGATCAAGAGACCCAGTACTTC	CASSLADQETQYF
large	TRBJ2-3	NA	TRBV7-2	TGTGCCAGCAGCTTAGCGGGATCAGATACGCAGTATTTT	CASSLAGSDTQYF
NA	TRBJ1-2	NA	TRBV5-1	TGCGCCAGCAGCTTGGGGACACTCTATGGCTACACCTTC	CASSLGTLYGYTF
NA	TRBJ2-3	NA	TRBV10-3	TGTGCCATCAGTTTCGGACCCACAGATACGCAGTATTTT	CAISFGPTDTQYF
NA	TRBJ2-2	NA	TRBV6-1	TGTGCCAGCAGGACGGGACTTACGAACACCGGGGAGCTGTTTTTT	CASRTGLTNTGELFF
NA	TRBJ1-2	NA	TRBV4-2	TGTGCCAGCAGCCAAGTCCAGATTATCTATGGCTACACCTTC	CASSQVQIIYGYTF
NA	TRBJ2-2	NA	TRBV14	TGTGCCAGCAGCCAGTCGACATACACCGGGGAGCTGTTTTTT	CASSQSTYTGELFF
few	TRBJ2-5	NA	TRBV7-2	TGTGCCAGCAGCTCACAGGGAACCTCCCAAGAGACCCAGTACTTC	CASSSQGTSQETQYF
NA	TRBJ2-2	NA	TRBV14	TGTGCCAGCAGCCAAATGTTGGACACCGGGGAGCTGTTTTTT	CASSQMLDTGELFF